This T cell receptor (beta chain) was observed in a study of immune evolution from preneoplasia to lung adenocarcinoma (dated by TCRdb to 2020 to 2022). With regard to the full study: HLA loss of heterozygosity was found in about 6.3% of AIS, roughly 15% of MIA and 30% to 40% of ADC lesions, and in no AAH lesions. The study combined immune gene expression, TCR sequencing and multiplex immunofluorescence to profile immune contexture across lung adenocarcinoma precursors and invasive adenocarcinoma. Resected precursor lesions (AAH, AIS, MIA) and invasive adenocarcinomas were each compared against paired morphologically normal lung tissue. The sample size was set by how many specimens were available, not by a prior power calculation. Whole exome sequencing and methylation data from the same cohort of nodules were integrated with the immune data. In total, the cohort included roughly 49 patients with pulmonary nodules, all of whom underwent surgical resection. A total of some 51 patients contributed TCR sequencing data. According to the study, over a hundred samples were used for TCR sequencing. POLYSOLVER was used to infer Class I HLA alleles from exome data, and LOHHLA was used to detect allele-specific HLA loss. The study at large found these results: Normal lung had the highest top T cell clone frequencies, and these frequencies appeared to fall progressively from AAH through AIS, MIA and invasive adenocarcinoma. The findings reflected association rather than direct causation, and larger cohorts with long-term follow-up and longitudinal biopsies were considered necessary. Clonality was highest in normal lung, while later-stage lesions appeared to show lower clonality but higher T cell density and diversity. The highest T cell clonality was observed in KRAS-mutant nodules compared with EGFR-mutant or double wild-type lesions. Because every patient came from Japan and China, how well the results apply to Western populations was uncertain.

The immunoSEQ hsTCRbeta Kit was used to sequence TCR beta CDR3 regions from DNA. The source study handled its data this way. The ImmunoSEQ Analyzer was used to analyse the TCR sequencing data. T cell clonality was defined as 1 minus Pielou's evenness, calculated on productive rearrangements. The inverse Simpson index, applied to productive templates, was used to measure T cell diversity. T cell density was expressed as TCR beta template counts normalized to usable DNA, with usable DNA estimated by amplifying and sequencing housekeeping genes. TCR metrics were compared across histologic stages using two-sided Kruskal-Wallis tests. TCRdb obtained this table from immuneACCESS and retained in-frame rearrangements with V and J assigned. These tables miss some clones; where compared with another copy, unresolved V genes account for less than half of the shortfall, and the remainder is unexplained. The V and J calls and clone size were taken over from that table, and D and trimming were inferred from the DNA. The sample records tens of thousands of clones, 74% of which are singletons. 5.5% to 6% of the sample is taken by the ten largest.

Patients underwent resection in Japan or China between the mid-2010s and the late 2010s. Histologic diagnosis of each case was confirmed independently by two lung cancer pathologists on H&E slides. To enrich premalignant or tumor cells for nucleic acid extraction, macro-dissection was performed after pathologic assessment. FFPE tissue was used for DNA isolation with the AllPrep DNA/RNA FFPE Kit. This clone was seen a handful of times. Its antigen is still unknown. There are no base qualities to consult, and no much larger clone falls within one base. The source material was FFPE invasive lung adenocarcinoma tissue. The cell subset or site tag for this specimen amounts to: frankly invasive lung adenocarcinoma (ADC). This clonotype was sampled from a person in their sixties with invasive lung adenocarcinoma. Some clones in this sample may be carry-over from other donors' samples.

The DNA reads TGTGCCAGCAGTCTCGCTGGCTGGTTGACCCAGTACTTC. Its product reads: CASSLAGWLTQYF. The chain couples TRBV28 to TRBJ2-5; there is no confident call for the D gene. Relative to germline, V is 5 bases shorter and J is 7 bases shorter, with 14 bases between their ends. The germline V gene specifies MDHEN as CDR1 and SYDVKM as CDR2. Inclusive of the bounding cysteine and phenylalanine, the CDR3 is 13 residues long. The DNA shown is the 39-base CDR3, in frame from base 1.